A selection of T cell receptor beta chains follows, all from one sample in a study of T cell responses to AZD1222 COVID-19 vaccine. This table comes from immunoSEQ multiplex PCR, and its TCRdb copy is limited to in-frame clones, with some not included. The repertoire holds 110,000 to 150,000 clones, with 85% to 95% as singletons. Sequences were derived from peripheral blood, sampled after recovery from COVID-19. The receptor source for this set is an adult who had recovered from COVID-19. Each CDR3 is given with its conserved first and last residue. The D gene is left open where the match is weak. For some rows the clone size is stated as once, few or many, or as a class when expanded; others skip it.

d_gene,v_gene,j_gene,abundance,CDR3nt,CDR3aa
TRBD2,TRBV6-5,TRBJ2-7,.,TGTGCCAGCAGCTTAGCGGGAGGGCCCTACGAGCAGTACTTC,CASSLAGGPYEQYF
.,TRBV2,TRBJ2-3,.,TGTGCCAGCAGTGAAAGCACTACAGATACGCAGTATTTT,CASSESTTDTQYF
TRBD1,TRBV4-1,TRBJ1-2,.,TGCGCCAGCAGCCAGAGGACAGGGTCTTCCACTAACTATGGCTACACCTTC,CASSQRTGSSTNYGYTF
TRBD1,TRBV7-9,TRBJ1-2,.,TGTGCCAGCAGTCCACCAGGGGGCAACTATGGCTACACCTTC,CASSPPGGNYGYTF
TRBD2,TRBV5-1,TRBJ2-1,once,TGCGCCAGCAGCTTGACTAGCGGGAGGGGAAATGAGCAGTTCTTC,CASSLTSGRGNEQFF
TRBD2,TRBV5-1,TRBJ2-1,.,TGCGCCAGCAGCTTGGAGACGGGGACTAGCGGCACTCGGGGTGAGCAGTTCTTC,CASSLETGTSGTRGEQFF
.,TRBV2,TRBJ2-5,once,TGTGCCAGCAGTGAAGGAAGAGTTGGAGAGACCCAGTACTTC,CASSEGRVGETQYF
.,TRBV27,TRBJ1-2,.,TGTGCCAGCAGGGGCCTGGCAGGGAGAAGCTATGGCTACACCTTC,CASRGLAGRSYGYTF
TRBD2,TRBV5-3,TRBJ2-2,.,TGTGCCAGAAGCCCCCGTCGTGCGGGAGGGTACACCGGGGAGCTGTTTTTT,CARSPRRAGGYTGELFF
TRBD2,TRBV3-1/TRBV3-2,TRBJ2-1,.,TGTGCCAGCAGCCAAGATCATACTAGCGGGAGTTCCTACAATGAGCAGTTCTTC,CASSQDHTSGSSYNEQFF
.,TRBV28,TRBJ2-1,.,TGTGCCAGCAGTTTATTAGATAGAGCCTACAATGAGCAGTTCTTC,CASSLLDRAYNEQFF
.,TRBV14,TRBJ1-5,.,TGTGCCAGCAGCCAAGATCCCACAGGTACCCAGCCCCAGCATTTT,CASSQDPTGTQPQHF
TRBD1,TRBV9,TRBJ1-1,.,TGTGCCAGCAGTAACAGGGGTGACATGAACACTGAAGCTTTCTTT,CASSNRGDMNTEAFF
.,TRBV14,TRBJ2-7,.,TGTGCCAGCAGCCAAGAAGTCGGGAGTGCGGACGAGCAGTACTTC,CASSQEVGSADEQYF
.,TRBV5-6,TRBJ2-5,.,TGTGCCAGCAGTTCTGGGGAGACCCAGTACTTC,CASSSGETQYF
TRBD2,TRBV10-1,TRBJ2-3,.,TGCGCCAGCAGTGGATCCTACTCTAGCGGGAGAGGGGGCACAGATACGCAGTATTTT,CASSGSYSSGRGGTDTQYF
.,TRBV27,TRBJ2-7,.,TGTGCCAGCAGTTTATCCCCCGGGAGCGAGCAGTACTTC,CASSLSPGSEQYF
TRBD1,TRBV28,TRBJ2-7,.,TGTGCCAGCAGTTCCAGTCGACAGGGTCCCGACGAGCAGTACTTC,CASSSSRQGPDEQYF
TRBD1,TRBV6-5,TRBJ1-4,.,TGTGCCAGCGGTTTCTCAGGGGGCCCGGGTGAAAAACTGTTTTTT,CASGFSGGPGEKLFF
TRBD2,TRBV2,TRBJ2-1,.,TGTGCCAGCAGTGAAGCGAGCGGGATGCTTCTAGCGCAGTTCTTC,CASSEASGMLLAQFF
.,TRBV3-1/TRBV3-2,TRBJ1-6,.,TGTGCCAGCAGCCAAGGCGACGGTTCATATAATTCACCCCTCCACTTT,CASSQGDGSYNSPLHF
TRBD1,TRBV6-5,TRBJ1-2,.,TGTGCCAGTGCCCCGGGACAGTTGAACTATGGCTACACCTTC,CASAPGQLNYGYTF
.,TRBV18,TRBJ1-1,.,TGTGCCAGCTCTGCGGCAGAGATGAACACTGAAGCTTTCTTT,CASSAAEMNTEAFF
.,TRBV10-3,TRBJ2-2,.,TGTGCCATCAGTCCCCACACAGGGACAGGGATAGCGGGAGTGTCGGTTTACACCGGGGAGCTGTTTTTT,CAISPHTGTGIAGVSVYTGELFF
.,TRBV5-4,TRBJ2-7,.,TGTGCCAGCAACTTCCGGGACTCGCCCTACGAGCAGTACTTC,CASNFRDSPYEQYF
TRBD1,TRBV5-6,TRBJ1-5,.,TGTGCCAGCAGCCGAAGGACAGGCGCTTCCCTCAATCAGCCCCAGCATTTT,CASSRRTGASLNQPQHF
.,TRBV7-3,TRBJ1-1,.,TGTGCCAGCAGCCAACAGGGACCGGACACTGAAGCTTTCTTT,CASSQQGPDTEAFF
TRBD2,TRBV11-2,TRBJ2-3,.,TGTGCCAGCAGCTTAGCCGGGAGGGCATCAGATACGCAGTATTTT,CASSLAGRASDTQYF
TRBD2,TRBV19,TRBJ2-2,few,TGTGCCAGTAGTACGACTAGCGGGAGAGGCGGGGAGCTGTTTTTT,CASSTTSGRGGELFF
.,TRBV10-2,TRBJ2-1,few,TGCGCCAGCAGTGAAGTCTCACAGGCCTACAATGAGCAGTTCTTC,CASSEVSQAYNEQFF
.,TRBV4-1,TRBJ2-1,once,TGCGCCAGCAGCCAAGATCTGAATGAGCAGTTCTTC,CASSQDLNEQFF
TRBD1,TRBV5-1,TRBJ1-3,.,TGCGCCAGCAGCTTGGCCGGACAGGGGCCTGGAAACACCATATATTTT,CASSLAGQGPGNTIYF
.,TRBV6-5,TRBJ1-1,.,TGTGCCACAATACCTGGGCCGCTGCGGGACACTGAAGCTTTCTTT,CATIPGPLRDTEAFF
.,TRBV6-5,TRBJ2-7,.,TGTGCCAGCAGTTCCCGGGAGTTATCCTACGAGCAGTACTTC,CASSSRELSYEQYF
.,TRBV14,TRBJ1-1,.,TGTGCCAGCAGCCAAGACGCGGTATCGAACACTGAAGCTTTCTTT,CASSQDAVSNTEAFF
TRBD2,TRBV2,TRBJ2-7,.,TGTGCCAGCAGGTCCGGGACTAGCGCCTACGAGCAGTACTTC,CASRSGTSAYEQYF
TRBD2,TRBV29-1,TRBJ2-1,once,TGCAGCGTAGTGGACGGGAGGGCCGCTGAGCAGTTCTTC,CSVVDGRAAEQFF
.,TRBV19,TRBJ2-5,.,TGTGCCAGTAGTATACAAGGGTCGGCGCGAGAGACCCAGTACTTC,CASSIQGSARETQYF
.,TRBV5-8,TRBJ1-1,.,TGTGCCAGCAGCTTTCCCGTAAGTGGCACTGAAGCTTTCTTT,CASSFPVSGTEAFF
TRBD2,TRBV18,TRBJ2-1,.,TGTGCCAGCTCACCTATACTAGCGGACACAAATGAGCAGTTCTTC,CASSPILADTNEQFF
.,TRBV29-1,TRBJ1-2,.,TGCAGCGTTGCGCGGTCGGCAGGCTATGGCTACACCTTC,CSVARSAGYGYTF
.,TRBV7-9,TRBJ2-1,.,TGTGCCAGCAGCTTTTCTAGCTTGGGTGAGCAGTTCTTC,CASSFSSLGEQFF
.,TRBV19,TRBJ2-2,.,TGTGCCAGTAGTGCTACAGGGATAGGTGCCGGGGAGCTGTTTTTT,CASSATGIGAGELFF
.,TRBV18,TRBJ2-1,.,TGTGCCAGCTCACCAAGTGGGGGGCTTTACAATGAGCAGTTCTTC,CASSPSGGLYNEQFF
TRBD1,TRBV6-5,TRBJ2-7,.,TGTGCCAGCAGTCCCCGACAGGGGGCGCGCGAGCAGTACTTC,CASSPRQGAREQYF
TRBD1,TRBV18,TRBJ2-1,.,TGTGCCAGCTCACCTGGACAGGGGGCGAGAAATGAGCAGTTCTTC,CASSPGQGARNEQFF
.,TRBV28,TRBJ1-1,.,TGTGCCAGCAGTTCGGGGGCAGGATGGAACACTGAAGCTTTCTTT,CASSSGAGWNTEAFF
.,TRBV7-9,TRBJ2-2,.,TGTGCCAGCAGCCTTAAGCGAGAGGGCACCGGGGAGCTGTTTTTT,CASSLKREGTGELFF
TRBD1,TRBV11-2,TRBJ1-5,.,TGTGCCAGCAGCTCGGACAGGGGTGACAATCAGCCCCAGCATTTT,CASSSDRGDNQPQHF
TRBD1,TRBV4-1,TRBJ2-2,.,TGCGCCAGCAGCCCGGACAGGGAAGGCACCGGGGAGCTGTTTTTT,CASSPDREGTGELFF